In this sample, the clone carrying this T cell receptor (beta chain) turned up a few times. The data originate from a study of post-analysis software for immune sequencing data. Tagging with unique molecular identifiers was a feature of the TCR beta cDNA libraries. TCRdb passed the PCR reads through MiXCR, listing each CDR3 protein once. The sample comprises around 770,000 distinct CDR3 sequences, about 45% of which are singletons, and 4% to 5% rests with the top ten. Sequencing input: blood. This sequence originates from a girl aged 10-17 years with multiple sclerosis.

The CDR3 nucleotides read TGCGCCAGCAGCCAAGCGGGGAGCTACACCTTC. Translation: CASSQAGSYTF. This chain uses TRBV4-3 with TRBJ1-2; no clear D. CDR1 and CDR2 from the germline V gene are LGHNA and YSLEER. The CDR3 is 11 amino acids. V shed 1 base and J shed 9 bases, with 6 bases lying between them.